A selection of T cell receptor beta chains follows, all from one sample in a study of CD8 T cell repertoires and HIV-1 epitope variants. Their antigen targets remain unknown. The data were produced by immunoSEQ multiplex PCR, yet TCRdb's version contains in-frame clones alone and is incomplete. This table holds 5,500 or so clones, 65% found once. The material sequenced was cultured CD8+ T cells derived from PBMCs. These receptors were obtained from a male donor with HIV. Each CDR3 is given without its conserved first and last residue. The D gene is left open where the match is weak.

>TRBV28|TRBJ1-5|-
ASNSDAWPYSNQPQH
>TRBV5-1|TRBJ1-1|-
ASSLATGGTEAF
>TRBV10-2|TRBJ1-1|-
ASSDGGTEAF
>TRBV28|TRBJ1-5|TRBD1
ASTQFWADRDGNQPQH
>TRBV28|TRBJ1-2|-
ASSAPNVDSLSGYT
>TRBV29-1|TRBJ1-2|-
SVEDPEYSYGYT
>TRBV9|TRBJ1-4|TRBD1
ASSVDRGPNEKLF
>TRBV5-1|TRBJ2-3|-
ASSFDKTTDTQY
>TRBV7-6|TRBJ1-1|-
ASSSAGTEAF
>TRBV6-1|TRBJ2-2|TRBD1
ASSLGQHTGELF
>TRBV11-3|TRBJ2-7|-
ASSTGDEQY
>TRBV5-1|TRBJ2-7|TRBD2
ASSRTSGTTSSYEQY
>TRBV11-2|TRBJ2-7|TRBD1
ASSDGQGFGSYEQY
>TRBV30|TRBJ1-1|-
AWSRSPHGAF
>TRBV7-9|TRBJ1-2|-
ASSLEGGGYT
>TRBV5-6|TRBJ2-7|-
ASSSGYEQY
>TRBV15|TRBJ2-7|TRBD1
ATSRVRGPYEQY
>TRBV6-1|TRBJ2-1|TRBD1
ASRDRGSYNEQF
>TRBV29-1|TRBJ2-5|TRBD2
SVGVRGTIQETQY
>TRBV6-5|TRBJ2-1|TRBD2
ASSYSGLAGGNEQF
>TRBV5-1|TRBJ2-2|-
ASSLVDRELF
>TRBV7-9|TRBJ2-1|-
ASSLLAGSYNEQF
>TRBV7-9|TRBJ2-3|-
ASSLDVPGPDTQY
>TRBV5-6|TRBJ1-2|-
ASSEGPLYGYT
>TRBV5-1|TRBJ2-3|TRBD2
ASSFSGGTDTQY
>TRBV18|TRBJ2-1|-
ASSLDLNYNEQF
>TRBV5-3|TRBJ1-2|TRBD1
ARTGTANYGYT
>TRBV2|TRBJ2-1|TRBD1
ASSEPKDRVVGNEQF
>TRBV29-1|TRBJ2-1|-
SVGERQGGGNNEQF
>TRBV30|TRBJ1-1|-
AWRGWASTEAF
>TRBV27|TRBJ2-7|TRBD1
ASRVGTAPHEQY
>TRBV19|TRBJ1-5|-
ASSIVQGNQPQH
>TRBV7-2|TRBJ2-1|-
ASGDNEQF
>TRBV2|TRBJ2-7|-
ASSASGTGEQY
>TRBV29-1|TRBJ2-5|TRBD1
SVEVSGTGGETQY
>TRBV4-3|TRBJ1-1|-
ASSQDFGRMNTEAF
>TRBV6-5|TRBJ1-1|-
ASSYERMNTEAF